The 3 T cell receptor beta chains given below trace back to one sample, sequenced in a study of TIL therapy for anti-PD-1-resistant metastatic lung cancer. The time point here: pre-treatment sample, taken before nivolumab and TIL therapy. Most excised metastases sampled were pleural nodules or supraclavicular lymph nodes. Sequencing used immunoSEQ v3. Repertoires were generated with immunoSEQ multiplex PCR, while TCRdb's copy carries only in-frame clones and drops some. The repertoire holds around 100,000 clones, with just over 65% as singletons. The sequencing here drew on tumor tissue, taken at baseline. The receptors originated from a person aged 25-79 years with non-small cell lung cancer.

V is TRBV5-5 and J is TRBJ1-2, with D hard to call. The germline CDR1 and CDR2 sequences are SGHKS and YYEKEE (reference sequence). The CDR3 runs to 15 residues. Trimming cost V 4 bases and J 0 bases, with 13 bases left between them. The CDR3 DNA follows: TGTGCCAGCAGCCCATCAGCGACGGCTAACTATGGCTACACCTTC. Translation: CASSPSATANYGYTF. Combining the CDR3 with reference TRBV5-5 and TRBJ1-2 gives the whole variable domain DAGVTQSPTHLIKTRGQQVTLRCSPISGHKSVSWYQQVLGQGPQFIFQYYEKEERGRGNFPDRFSARQFPNYSSELNVNALLLGDSALYLCASSPSATANYGYTFGSGTRLTVV.

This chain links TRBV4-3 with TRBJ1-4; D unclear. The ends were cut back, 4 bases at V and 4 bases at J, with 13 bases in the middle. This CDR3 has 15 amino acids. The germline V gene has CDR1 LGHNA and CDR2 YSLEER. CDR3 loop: CASSLRRTFNEKLFF. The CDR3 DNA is TGCGCCAGCAGCCTTAGACGGACTTTTAATGAAAAACTGTTTTTT.

CDR3 nucleotides: TGTGCCTGGAGTTTTAGCGGGAGGTTCTATGAGCAGTTCTTC. It specifies CAWSFSGRFYEQFF. This chain uses TRBV30 with TRBJ2-1; TRBD2 aligns across 10 bases. The CDR3 has 14 amino acids. Germline V gives CDR1 GTSNPN, CDR2 SVGIG (reference sequence). V was clipped by 2 bases and J by 8 bases; unmatched bases: 6.